This TCR beta chain was sequenced in a study of blood T cells in healthy people across ages. Using a J-beta primer mix together with a sample-barcoded 5' primer, a second PCR was run for about 7 to 12 cycles. Each CDR3 protein gets one entry after TCRdb re-called the 5' RACE reads with MiXCR. The sample has 630,000 or so distinct CDR3 sequences, approximately 30% seen once. This clonotype was sampled from a woman of 80 years or more in good health. The sample consisted of blood.

The CDR3 protein is CASSQESGGLAGGKTQYF. The CDR3 region has the DNA TGCGCCAGCAGCCAAGAGTCGGGTGGACTAGCGGGAGGCAAGACCCAGTACTTC. V and J are TRBV4-1 and TRBJ2-7; 14 bases align to TRBD2. The tail of the sequence fits TRBJ2-5 better, so the J call may be wrong. The CDR3 consists of 18 residues. Germline V CDR1 and CDR2: MGHRA, YSYEKL.